Reported below is one T cell receptor (beta chain). This CDR3 is 16 amino acids long. Germline V CDR1 and CDR2: SGHTA, FQGNSA. V shed 5 bases, J shed 6 bases, and the junction held 13 bases outside the gene matches. Original methodology: By means of reference gene primer amplification, nucleated cell counts were estimated. Data came from immunoSEQ multiplex PCR; TCRdb stores just in-frame clones and leaves some out. V and J calls and clone size are given by that table; D and trimming were obtained from the DNA. This table holds 150,000 to 200,000 clones, more than 60% found once. These data come from a study of blood T cell repertoires in COVID-19. Study information: There were acute and convalescent COVID-19 samples, and they came from the United States, Italy and Spain. Sample material is recorded as cDNA or gDNA derived from T cells, B-cell-depleted T cells, or PBMCs.

The V call is TRBV7-2, the J call TRBJ2-1; 7 bases are a match to TRBD2. Sequenced sample: peripheral blood. The origin of this receptor is a man aged 60-69 years with acute or convalescent COVID-19. The CDR3 is CASSQRGGRESNEQFF. The DNA of the CDR3 is TGTGCCAGCAGCCAACGGGGAGGGCGGGAGAGCAATGAGCAGTTCTTC. Together with reference TRBV7-2 and TRBJ2-1, the CDR3 gives the full variable domain: GAGVSQSPSNKVTEKGKDVELRCDPISGHTALYWYRQSLGQGLEFLIYFQGNSAPDKSGLPSDRFSAERTGGSVSTLTIQRTQQEDSAVYLCASSQRGGRESNEQFFGPGTRLTVL.